Below, 14 T cell receptor beta chains from the same sample are listed, as sequenced in a study of beta chain features in type 1 diabetes. Expressed TCRB transcripts were sequenced, since all the RNA that had been isolated was reverse transcribed. TCRdb keeps only in-frame clones here, not all; method: immunoSEQ multiplex PCR. The sample has about half a million clones, about 29% seen once. Sequencing was carried out using naive CD4+ T cells from blood. The receptors shown here come from a man in his late teens or twenties in good health.

The genes are TRBV30 and TRBJ1-5; D unresolved. This CDR3 has 15 amino acids. V lost 0 bases and J 2 bases, leaving 11 bases between the germline ends. Germline V gene data show CDR1 as GTSNPN and CDR2 as SVGIG (reference sequence). The CDR3 DNA reads TGTGCCTGGAGTGTAGAGGCCGCCGGCAATCAGCCCCAGCATTTT. It codes for CAWSVEAAGNQPQHF.

The chain uses TRBV5-1 and TRBJ2-1; D is undetermined. The CDR3 runs to 16 residues. Germline V lookup: CDR1 SGHRS, CDR2 YFSETQ. V lost 0 bases to trimming and J lost 0 bases, with 10 bases between them. The CDR3 here is CASSLEPGHSYNEQFF. CDR3 nucleotides: TGCGCCAGCAGCTTGGAACCGGGTCACTCCTACAATGAGCAGTTCTTC.

This clone was seen a few times. The V gene is TRBV9, the J gene TRBJ2-1, with D possibly TRBD2 on 5 matching bases. CDR1 is SGDLS, CDR2 YYNGEE, per germline. This CDR3 has 15 amino acids. V was clipped by 0 bases and J by 10 bases, with 17 bases between them. CDR3 sequence: CASSVGEGPRGEQFF. For the CDR3, the DNA is TGTGCCAGCAGCGTAGGCGAGGGCCCCCGCGGGGAGCAGTTCTTC.

The chain recombines TRBV7-2 with TRBJ2-2; no clear D. Looked up from germline, CDR1 is SGHTA and CDR2 is FQGNSA. This CDR3 region has 16 residues. V was shortened by 0 bases and J by 3 bases, with 11 bases between the two germline ends. The CDR3 here is CASSLAGGPYTGELFF. The CDR3 nucleotides read TGTGCCAGCAGCTTAGCGGGCGGACCGTACACCGGGGAGCTGTTTTTT.

The V gene is TRBV18, the J gene TRBJ2-5; D gene uncertain. The CDR3 consists of 13 residues. Between the trimmed V and J ends, which lost 3 bases and 0 bases, there was a span of 5 bases. CDR1 is KGHSH, CDR2 LQKENI, per germline. CDR3 sequence: CASSPFHQETQYF. The CDR3 DNA reads as TGTGCCAGCTCACCCTTTCACCAAGAGACCCAGTACTTC.

This clone occurred a few times. The chain links TRBV29-1 to TRBJ2-1, with 8 bases that match TRBD1. The CDR3 covers 15 residues. The trim removed 0 bases at V and 8 bases at J, leaving 9 bases unmatched. Germline V gene lookup returns CDR1 SQVTM and CDR2 ANQGSEA. The CDR3 DNA is TGCAGCGTTGAAGATGGGGCAGGGGGCGGTTATGAGCAGTTCTTC. It translates to CSVEDGAGGGYEQFF.

CDR3 in amino acids: CASGPLQSGANVLTF. The CDR3 DNA is TGTGCCAGCGGACCCCTGCAGTCGGGGGCCAACGTCCTGACTTTC. The chain employs TRBV7-2 and TRBJ2-6; no clear D. V was trimmed by 8 bases and J by 4 bases, leaving 15 bases between them. Germline V gene data show CDR1 as SGHTA and CDR2 as FQGNSA. The CDR3 is made up of 15 amino acids.

The chain recombines TRBV9 with TRBJ1-2; 7 positions match TRBD1. The V gene's germline CDR1 is SGDLS and CDR2 YYNGEE. This CDR3 is built from 15 residues. With V trimmed by 1 base and J by 4 bases, 7 bases remained unmatched. The CDR3 region is CASSVSAGGTYGYTF. DNA for the CDR3: TGTGCCAGCAGCGTATCCGCAGGGGGTACCTATGGCTACACCTTC.

The rearrangement links TRBV2 to TRBJ2-7, with 11 bases aligning to TRBD2. Germline loops: CDR1 SNHLY, CDR2 FYNNEI. J was trimmed by 0 bases and V by 6 bases; bases with no gene match: 7. CDR3 length: 16 residues. CDR3 protein: CASSSSGRPSSYEQYF. In DNA form, the CDR3 reads TGTGCCAGCAGCTCTAGCGGGAGGCCTAGCTCCTACGAGCAGTACTTC.

This clone was seen a few times. This chain uses TRBV30 with TRBJ1-5; tentative D call: TRBD1 (6 bases). Trimming took off 3 bases at V and 2 bases at J, with 17 bases between the two ends. The CDR3 is 16 amino acids. CDR1 GTSNPN and CDR2 SVGIG come from the germline V gene (reference sequence). For the CDR3, the DNA is TGTGCCTGGAGCCTACAGGGAGGTGTGGGCAATCAGCCCCAGCATTTT. Its translation: CAWSLQGGVGNQPQHF.

The chain employs TRBV5-1 and TRBJ2-3, with D unclear. Germline CDR1 reads SGHRS; CDR2 reads YFSETQ. The length of the CDR3 is 14 residues. V was pared by 0 bases and J by 0 bases, with 5 bases between. The CDR3 sequence is CASSLAHSTDTQYF. For the CDR3, the DNA is TGCGCCAGCAGCTTGGCGCATAGCACAGATACGCAGTATTTT.

This clone was observed a handful of times. The genes are TRBV7-9 and TRBJ1-2; 9 nucleotides match TRBD1. The junction had 14 bases not matched to a gene; V was cut back by 0 bases and J by 6 bases. This CDR3 region has 18 residues. Germline V gene lookup returns CDR1 SEHNR and CDR2 FQNEAQ (reference sequence). The CDR3 sequence is CASSLASVTGGAYNGYTF. The CDR3 nucleotides read TGTGCCAGCAGCTTAGCGTCAGTCACAGGGGGCGCTTACAATGGCTACACCTTC.

This clone was found a few times. This chain joins TRBV9 and TRBJ2-1; 11 bases map to TRBD2. V gave up 0 bases and J gave up 10 bases; unmatched junction bases: 9. CDR1 SGDLS and CDR2 YYNGEE come from the germline V gene. This CDR3 has 16 amino acids. CDR3: CASSVAGVAGGREQFF. The CDR3 nucleotides read TGTGCCAGCAGCGTAGCTGGTGTAGCGGGAGGGCGCGAGCAGTTCTTC.

V is TRBV15 and J is TRBJ1-2; D not resolved. Trimming left V 0 bases short and J 3 bases short, with 11 bases between. Germline V CDR1 and CDR2: LNHNV, YYDKDF (reference sequence). The CDR3 is made up of 15 amino acids. The CDR3 DNA reads as TGTGCCACCAGCAGAGATTCTAGGATTGACTATGGCTACACCTTC. Translated: CATSRDSRIDYGYTF. Based on the CDR3 plus reference TRBV15 and TRBJ1-2, the full variable domain is DAMVIQNPRYQVTQFGKPVTLSCSQTLNHNVMYWYQQKSSQAPKLLFHYYDKDFNNEADTPDNFQSRRPNTSFCFLDIRSPGLGDTAMYLCATSRDSRIDYGYTFGSGTRLTVV.